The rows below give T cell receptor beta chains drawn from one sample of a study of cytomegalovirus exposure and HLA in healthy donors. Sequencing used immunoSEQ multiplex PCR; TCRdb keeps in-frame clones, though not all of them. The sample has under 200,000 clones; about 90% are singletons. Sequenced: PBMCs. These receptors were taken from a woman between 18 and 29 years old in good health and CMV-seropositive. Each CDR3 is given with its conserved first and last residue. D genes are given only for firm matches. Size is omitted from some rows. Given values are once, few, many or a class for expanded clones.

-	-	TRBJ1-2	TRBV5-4	TGTGCCAGCAGCTTGGGACAGAATGGCTACACCTTC	CASSLGQNGYTF
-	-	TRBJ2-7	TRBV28	TGTGCCAGCAGCCCCCGGCGGGACTCCCTCTCCTACGAGCAGTACTTC	CASSPRRDSLSYEQYF
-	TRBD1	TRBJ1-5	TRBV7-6	TGTGCCAGCAGCTCTACAGGGGGCTGGGATCAGCCCCAGCATTTT	CASSSTGGWDQPQHF
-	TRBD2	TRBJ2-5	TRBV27	TGTGCCAGCAGTGCCTGGACTAGCGGCCAAGAGACCCAGTACTTC	CASSAWTSGQETQYF
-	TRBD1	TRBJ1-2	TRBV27	TGTGCCAGCAGTTTCGGACAGGGAGGGGGCTATGGCTACACCTTC	CASSFGQGGGYGYTF
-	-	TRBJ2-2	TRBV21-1	TGTGCCAGCAGCAAACCGAGTAGCGGGAACACCGGGGAGCTGTTTTTT	CASSKPSSGNTGELFF
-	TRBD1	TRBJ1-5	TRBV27	TGTGCCAGCAGCTTACAGGGGAGGGCATCGACCCAGCATTTT	CASSLQGRASTQHF
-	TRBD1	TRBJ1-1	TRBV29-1	TGCAGCGCCCCGGGACAGCTGAACACTGAAGCTTTCTTT	CSAPGQLNTEAFF
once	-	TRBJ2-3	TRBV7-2	TGTGCCAGCAGCTTAGGAGGGTCTAGTTACCACACAGATACGCAGTATTTT	CASSLGGSSYHTDTQYF
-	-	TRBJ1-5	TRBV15	TGTGCCACCAGCAGGGTCCGGGGGACGGGCAATCAGCCCCAGCATTTT	CATSRVRGTGNQPQHF
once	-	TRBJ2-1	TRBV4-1	TGCGCCAGCAGCCACCGACTAGGGGCGCTGGGGAATGAGCAGTTCTTC	CASSHRLGALGNEQFF
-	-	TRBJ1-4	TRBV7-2	TGTGCCAGCAGCTTAGGTGGGGGGTTACGGGAAAAACTGTTTTTT	CASSLGGGLREKLFF
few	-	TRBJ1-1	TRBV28	TGTGCCAGCAGCTCCCTATGGGGAGGTACTGAAGCTTTCTTT	CASSSLWGGTEAFF
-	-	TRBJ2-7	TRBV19	TGTGCCAGTAGTATAGCGGGAGTGGTGTACGAGCAGTACTTC	CASSIAGVVYEQYF
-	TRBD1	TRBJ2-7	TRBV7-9	TGTGCCAGCAGCTGGGACAGCCTCTACGAGCAGTACTTC	CASSWDSLYEQYF
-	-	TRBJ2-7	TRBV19	TGTGCCAGTAGTATTCTTGGGGGCAGCACCTACGAGCAGTACTTC	CASSILGGSTYEQYF
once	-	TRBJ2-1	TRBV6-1	TGTGCCAGCAGTGAACCGTATGAGCAGTTCTTC	CASSEPYEQFF
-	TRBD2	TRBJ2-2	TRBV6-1	TGTGCCAGCAATCGGCTAGCGGGAAACTGGGAGCTGTTTTTT	CASNRLAGNWELFF
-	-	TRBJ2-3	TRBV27	TGTGCCAGCAGTCCCGGCGGCGACAGGTTGGGCACAGATACGCAGTATTTT	CASSPGGDRLGTDTQYF
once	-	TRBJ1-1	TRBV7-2	TGTGCCAGCAGCTTATCGACAACGATGAACACTGAAGCTTTCTTT	CASSLSTTMNTEAFF
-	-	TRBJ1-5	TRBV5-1	TGCGCCAGCAGCCCCGACAGTTATAGCAATCAGCCCCAGCATTTT	CASSPDSYSNQPQHF
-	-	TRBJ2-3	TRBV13	TGTGCCAGCAGCCCGCAGGACTCAATCACAGATACGCAGTATTTT	CASSPQDSITDTQYF
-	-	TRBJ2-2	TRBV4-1	TGCGCCAGCAGCCAAGGGGGCAGGGTCTCCGGCACCGGGGAGCTGTTTTTT	CASSQGGRVSGTGELFF
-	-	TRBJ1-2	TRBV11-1	TGTGCCAGCAGCTCCAGGGCGTGGTATGGCTACACCTTC	CASSSRAWYGYTF
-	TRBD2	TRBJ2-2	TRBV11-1	TGTGCCAGCAGCCAAACTAGCGGGGGGCCTTCGAACACCGGGGAGCTGTTTTTT	CASSQTSGGPSNTGELFF
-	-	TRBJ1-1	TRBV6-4	TGTGCCAGCAGTGTGACAGTCCAAACTGAAGCTTTCTTT	CASSVTVQTEAFF
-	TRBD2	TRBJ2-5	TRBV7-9	TGTGCCAGCAGCTTAGCTAGCGGGGGCGGGGAGACCCAGTACTTC	CASSLASGGGETQYF